The entry that follows covers one T cell receptor beta chain sequence. This clonotype was seen only a few times. What antigen it recognizes has not been identified. Base qualities are missing; no much larger clone stands one base away. These data are taken from a study of identical twins (dated by TCRdb to about 2016). For the wider study: To test whether fetal clonotypes persist, this study deep-sequenced TCR alpha and beta repertoires from monozygotic twins, from unrelated adults of various ages, and from cord blood. To rule out contamination, replicate twin experiments were performed at different times with different library preparation protocols. Broader findings and caveats from the paper: Invariant T cells such as MAIT and iNKT could partly confound zero-insertion analyses, though diverse VJ usage argued against this for most clonotypes. The excess sharing between twins in beta out-of-frame sequences was weaker because fewer shared sequences reduced the signal-to-noise ratio. Fewer insertions were carried by abundant cord blood beta clonotypes; a weaker similar trend was observed in young adult naive repertoires, while no such trend was observed in memory repertoires. In monozygotic twins, out-of-frame TCR alpha sharing was systematically underestimated by recombination models, although the models agreed with sharing between unrelated individuals. Conclusions relied on cross-sectional statistical analysis, since the same donors could not be followed over many years. Compared with coincidental sharing between unrelated individuals, out-of-frame TCR alpha sequences shared between twins showed an excess of sequences with low generation probability.

Preparation of the library involved 5' RACE. For sequencing, an Illumina HiSeq 2000 was employed. Template switching added a universal primer binding site, and the final cDNA carried a unique molecular identifier that allowed TCR cDNA molecules to be counted accurately. Specific primers in the conserved constant-segment region were used to synthesize first-strand cDNA for the TCR alpha and beta chains. To control for contamination, each cDNA library was double barcoded with a SMART-Mk sample barcode plus Illumina barcodes. TruSeq adapter sequences and Illumina sample barcodes were added in two successive PCR steps. The Illumina HiSeq platform was used with custom primers to sequence TCR alpha and beta cDNA libraries. Turning to the authors' computational methods: Unique molecular identifiers were extracted from raw reads with MiGEC, and CDR3 positions were determined with MiXCR. Recombination models were inferred per individual with the repgenHMM and IGoR tools using an EM algorithm. The analysis of shared clonotypes was done with the tcR package in R, with sharing normalized by the product of cloneset sizes. Out-of-frame nonproductive sequences were analyzed to study raw recombination free of thymic and clonal selection effects. Clones were called with MiXCR by TCRdb after fastp trimmed the public reads at Q25, and only in-frame beta chains were retained. Identical CDR3 protein sequences are pooled into one entry, listed with their most common genes and DNA. The V and J calls here are based on TCRdb, not the publication. The table for this sample lists around 250,000 distinct CDR3 sequences; roughly 7% of them were counted only once. The ten largest clonotypes hold 3% to 4.5% of the sample.

After removal of 3 bases from V and 7 bases from J, the junction retains 5 bases not matched to a gene. The CDR3 numbers 15 residues from cysteine through phenylalanine. The sequence is cut down to CDR3 DNA, 45 bases in frame from base 1. The germline V gene encodes CDR1 SGHDT and CDR2 YYEEEE. All donors were healthy Caucasians. The twin cohort comprised three pairs of female monozygotic twins, all aged about 18 to 29 years. Using Miltenyi CD45RO+ enrichment and human naive T-cell isolation kits, memory (CD45RO+) and naive T cells were isolated from PBMC. This sample also belongs to another study, concerning yellow fever vaccine responses in identical twins. The other study reports the following: According to the authors, the vaccine-induced T cell response in identical twins seemed to be partly convergent and partly specific to each individual. The study precisely tracked vaccine-responding T cell clones in identical twins.

The sample was memory (CD45RO+) T cells sorted from blood. The sample's cell subset or site label, decoded: CD45RO+ enriched T cells. The chain uses TRBV5-6 and TRBJ1-5; 12 bases in the middle match TRBD1. The source of this sequence is a woman between 18 and 29 years old in good health. The CDR3: CASSWGQGAGQPQHF. The DNA sequence is TGTGCCAGCAGCTGGGGACAGGGGGCGGGCCAGCCCCAGCATTTT.